Listed here are 2 T cell receptor beta chains from one sample, sequenced in a study of blood T cell repertoires in COVID-19. Produced via immunoSEQ multiplex PCR; TCRdb's table is partial and in-frame only. The sample holds 350,000 to 400,000 clones, 88% seen once. The sequenced material came from PBMCs or T cells enriched from blood (not recorded which). The origin of the receptors is a woman in her twenties or thirties with acute COVID-19.

The gene calls are TRBV6-5 and TRBJ2-1; 8 nucleotides match TRBD2. Trimming took 5 bases from V and 10 from J; bases not matched to a gene: 13. Germline CDR1 MNHEY, CDR2 SVGAGI. This CDR3 comprises 15 residues. CDR3 amino acids: CASSKSGGSPEEQFF. The DNA of the CDR3 is TGTGCCAGCAGTAAAAGCGGGGGATCGCCGGAAGAGCAGTTCTTC.

Regarding this clone: The identical CDR3 is also encoded by other nucleotide sequences in the sample. The chain links TRBV9 to TRBJ1-2, with a tentative D call TRBD1 (5 bases). Trimming stripped 0 bases from V and 2 bases from J, with 8 bases between. The CDR3 has 14 amino acids. CDR1 is SGDLS and CDR2 is YYNGEE in the germline V gene. CDR3 nucleotides: TGTGCCAGCAGCGTAGGGCAGGGCAACTATGGCTACACCTTC. Protein sequence: CASSVGQGNYGYTF.